These 30 T cell receptor beta chains share one sample of origin, sequenced in a study of CD8 T cells in Susac syndrome. Random hexamers served to reverse transcribe about 0.5 to 1 ug RNA. From the immunoSEQ multiplex PCR reads, TCRdb called clonotypes with MiXCR, one entry per CDR3 protein. The table shows about 83,000 distinct CDR3 sequences, with 85% to 95% occurring only once. Sample: CD8+ T cells from PBMCs. The receptors were gathered from a human donor with Susac syndrome.

This chain links TRBV11-2 with TRBJ2-3, with 13 bases identical to TRBD2. Germline V gene lookup returns CDR1 SGHAT and CDR2 FQNNGV. The junction had 5 bases not matched to a gene; V was cut back by 2 bases and J by 6 bases. This CDR3 has 16 amino acids. Written as DNA, the CDR3 is TGTGCCAGCAGCTTAACTAGCGGGAGGGCCGGGGATACGCAGTATTTT. Translation gives CASSLTSGRAGDTQYF.

The V and J genes are TRBV5-1 and TRBJ2-1; weak D call: TRBD1 (5 bases). The germline CDR1 and CDR2 sequences are SGHRS and YFSETQ. This CDR3 has 13 residues. The ends were cut back, 5 bases at V and 8 bases at J, with 14 bases in the middle. CDR3 nucleotides: TGCGCCAGCAGACAGGCCGGTGCGGATGAGCAGTTCTTC. It translates to CASRQAGADEQFF.

The chain carries TRBV11-2 and TRBJ2-5, with D perhaps TRBD2 (5 bases). V dropped 1 base and J dropped 4 bases, with 10 bases sitting between them. This CDR3 has 14 residues. Germline V gene sequence: CDR1 SGHAT, CDR2 FQNNGV. As DNA, the CDR3 is TGTGCCAGCAGCTTAGTCGGCGGAGGAGAGACCCAGTACTTC. This gives the protein CASSLVGGGETQYF. The entire variable domain, with the rest obtained from reference TRBV11-2 and TRBJ2-5, is as follows: EAGVAQSPRYKIIEKRQSVAFWCNPISGHATLYWYQQILGQGPKLLIQFQNNGVVDDSQLPKDRFSAERLKGVDSTLKIQPAKLEDSAVYLCASSLVGGGETQYFGPGTRLLVL.

This chain joins TRBV9 and TRBJ2-7, with 7 bases that match TRBD1. CDR3 length: 18 residues. V trimming: 4 bases; J trimming: 2 bases; junction bases outside the gene matches: 18. Germline loops: CDR1 SGDLS, CDR2 YYNGEE. The CDR3 DNA reads as TGTGCCAGCAGCCCCCGCCCGTCGTACCACAGGGGACCCTACGAGCAGTACTTC. Translating gives CASSPRPSYHRGPYEQYF.

The chain joins TRBV12-3 or TRBV12-4 to TRBJ2-5; 10 bases match TRBD2. The CDR3 has 16 residues. The J segment lost 7 bases and the V segment lost 0 bases, leaving 8 bases of the junction unmatched. The CDR3 region has the DNA TGTGCCAGCAGTTTAGCCCCAGCGGGAGGGCCGGGGACCCAGTACTTC. Residues: CASSLAPAGGPGTQYF.

The genes are TRBV19 and TRBJ1-2; D is unclear. The germline gives CDR1 LNHDA, CDR2 SQIVND (reference sequence). The CDR3 is 14 amino acids. V lost 4 bases to trimming and J lost 8 bases, with 17 bases between them. The CDR3 nucleotides are TGTGCCAGTAGTACATTCGGGCGCGGCCACGGCTACACCTTC. Protein product: CASSTFGRGHGYTF.

The chain couples TRBV27 to TRBJ2-5; D possibly corresponds to TRBD1 (7 bases). The V and J ends lost 5 bases and 3 bases respectively, with 22 bases between them. The CDR3 runs to 17 residues. Germline CDR1 and CDR2: MNHEY and SMNVEV (reference sequence). Here the CDR3 DNA reads TGTGCCAGCAGTCTAAGGTCCCGCGGGACAGCGAAAGAGACCCAGTACTTC. Amino acids: CASSLRSRGTAKETQYF.

V gene TRBV30 combines with J gene TRBJ1-2, with 9 bases identical to TRBD1. The CDR3 is 16 residues long. The junction had 14 bases not matched to a gene; V was cut back by 2 bases and J by 7 bases. The germline V gene has CDR1 GTSNPN and CDR2 SVGIG (reference sequence). CDR3 sequence reads: CAWSPTLGQGPGGYTF. CDR3 in DNA: TGTGCCTGGAGTCCAACCCTCGGACAGGGGCCGGGTGGCTACACCTTC.

The chain uses TRBV5-6 and TRBJ2-7, with unresolved D. Trimming stripped 0 bases from V and 4 bases from J, with 11 bases between. CDR3 size: 14 residues. Germline V gene data show CDR1 as SGHDT and CDR2 as YYEEEE. The CDR3 DNA is TGTGCCAGCAGCTTGGGATATGGGGATTACGAGCAGTACTTC. The encoded protein is CASSLGYGDYEQYF.

The chain couples TRBV20-1 to TRBJ2-1; D may correspond to TRBD1 or TRBD2 (5 bases each). CDR1 DFQATT and CDR2 SNEGSKA come from the germline V gene (reference sequence). This CDR3 has 13 residues. Deletions cut 0 bases from V and 7 bases from J, with 10 bases between. Here the CDR3 reads CSARDRWGNEQFF. DNA of the CDR3: TGCAGTGCTAGAGATCGTTGGGGGAATGAGCAGTTCTTC.

The chain carries TRBV18 and TRBJ2-1; possibly TRBD2 for D (6 bases). CDR1 is KGHSH, CDR2 LQKENI, per germline. With 6 bases removed from V and 5 bases from J, the gap between germline ends came to 17 bases. The CDR3 covers 15 residues. The CDR3 coding sequence is TGTGCCAGCTCGCCGGCCGGGGGACGTCACAATGAGCAGTTCTTC. This sequence encodes CASSPAGGRHNEQFF.

V usage is TRBV30 and J usage is TRBJ2-1; D is possibly TRBD1 (6 bases). Trimming pared 5 bases from V and 6 bases from J, leaving 14 bases between. CDR1 is GTSNPN and CDR2 is SVGIG in the germline V gene (reference sequence). The CDR3 consists of 13 residues. The CDR3 protein is CAWEGVTFNEQFF. Here the CDR3 DNA reads TGTGCCTGGGAGGGGGTCACCTTCAATGAGCAGTTCTTC.

V gene TRBV16 combines with J gene TRBJ2-7; D gene ambiguous. The CDR3 is 12 residues long. V was pared by 5 bases and J by 5 bases, with 10 bases between. From germline, CDR1 is KGHSY and CDR2 FQNENV. The CDR3 nucleotides read TGTGCCAGCAGCGAAGAGGATAACGAGCAGTACTTC. It translates to CASSEEDNEQYF.

The rearrangement joins TRBV12-3 or TRBV12-4 to TRBJ1-2, with TRBD1 matching over 7 bases. V shed 5 bases, J shed 4 bases, and the junction held 7 bases outside the gene matches. This CDR3 is built from 14 residues. Here the CDR3 DNA reads TGTGCCAGCAGTGATTCAGGGGGAGGCTATGGCTACACCTTC. Protein sequence: CASSDSGGGYGYTF.

The chain joins TRBV5-4 to TRBJ1-1; no clear D. Germline CDR1 reads SGHNT; CDR2 reads YYREEE (reference sequence). This CDR3 contains 13 residues. With 4 bases removed from V and 2 bases from J, the gap between germline ends came to 9 bases. CDR3 coding DNA: TGTGCCAGCAGCCCCTGGTCAAACACTGAAGCTTTCTTT. This encodes CASSPWSNTEAFF. Together with reference TRBV5-4 and TRBJ1-1, the CDR3 gives the full variable domain: ETGVTQSPTHLIKTRGQQVTLRCSSQSGHNTVSWYQQALGQGPQFIFQYYREEENGRGNFPPRFSGLQFPNYSSELNVNALELDDSALYLCASSPWSNTEAFFGQGTRLTVV.

V is TRBV2 and J is TRBJ2-5; no clear D gene. This CDR3 has 11 amino acids. Per germline, CDR1 SNHLY and CDR2 FYNNEI. Trimming took off 8 bases at V and 5 bases at J, with 9 bases between the two ends. The CDR3 sequence: CASRGLETQYF. The CDR3, as DNA: TGTGCCAGCCGCGGTTTGGAGACCCAGTACTTC. Filled out from reference TRBV2 and TRBJ2-5, the complete variable domain reads EPEVTQTPSHQVTQMGQEVILRCVPISNHLYFYWYRQILGQKVEFLVSFYNNEISEKSEIFDDQFSVERPDGSNFTLKIRSTKLEDSAMYFCASRGLETQYFGPGTRLLVL.

This clonotype showed up just once. V and J are TRBV20-1 and TRBJ2-1; the match to TRBD2 covers 8 bases. V was pared by 6 bases and J by 4 bases, with 5 bases of the junction left unmatched. The CDR3 sequence is 13 residues long. Germline assignment: CDR1 DFQATT and CDR2 SNEGSKA (reference sequence). The CDR3 DNA reads TGCAGTGCCCCCGGGACTAGATACAATGAGCAGTTCTTC. Its protein is CSAPGTRYNEQFF.

The DNA of the CDR3 is TGCGCCAGCAGCGCGGGACTAGCGGCGTACAATGAGCAGTTCTTC. The encoded protein is CASSAGLAAYNEQFF. This chain connects TRBV5-1 to TRBJ2-1; 11 bases map to TRBD2. Trimming removed 4 bases from V and 4 bases from J; junction bases left unmatched: 4. Germline V lookup: CDR1 SGHRS, CDR2 YFSETQ. The CDR3 contains 15 residues.

V gene TRBV5-1 combines with J gene TRBJ2-7; possibly TRBD1 or TRBD2 for D (5 bases each). CDR1 is SGHRS and CDR2 is YFSETQ in the germline V gene. The CDR3 length is 17 residues. V was shortened by 5 bases and J by 5 bases, with 26 bases between the two germline ends. CDR3 amino acids: CASRATGTNPKWDEQYF. The DNA for the CDR3 is TGCGCCAGCAGGGCTACCGGGACCAACCCGAAGTGGGACGAGCAGTACTTC.

The chain links TRBV3-1 to TRBJ1-5, with D possibly TRBD1 on 5 matching bases. The CDR3 is 15 residues long. CDR1 and CDR2 from the germline V gene are LGHDT and YNNKEL (reference sequence). The V and J ends lost 0 bases and 6 bases respectively, with 12 bases between them. CDR3 amino acids: CASSQDLGVGQPQHF. CDR3 coding DNA: TGTGCCAGCAGCCAAGATTTGGGGGTCGGTCAGCCCCAGCATTTT.

V gene TRBV6-2 or TRBV6-3 combines with J gene TRBJ2-1; TRBD1 matches 10 bases. The CDR3 consists of 15 residues. In germline, CDR1 is MNHEY, CDR2 SVGEGT. Unmatched junction bases numbered 12, after V lost 9 bases and J lost 7 bases. This CDR3 reads CASSEGTGDSNEQFF. The CDR3 DNA reads TGTGCCAGTTCGGAGGGGACAGGGGATTCGAATGAGCAGTTCTTC.

This chain joins TRBV4-2 and TRBJ2-1; no clear D. The CDR3 extends over 16 amino acids. The germline V gene encodes CDR1 LGHNA and CDR2 YNFKEQ. V shed 0 bases and J shed 3 bases, with 12 bases lying between them. CDR3 DNA sequence: TGTGCCAGCAGCCAAGATGATAGCAGTAGCTACAATGAGCAGTTCTTC. Amino acids: CASSQDDSSSYNEQFF.

With respect to this clonotype: One end of the junction does not line up with germline, which may come from a read error. The CDR3 sequence is CATRDRGFNQPQHF. DNA for the CDR3: TGTGCCACCCGGGACAGGGGGTTCAATCAACCCCAGCATTTT. The chain is built from TRBV15 and TRBJ1-5; 11 bases agree with TRBD1. Germline loops: CDR1 LNHNV, CDR2 YYDKDF (reference sequence). The CDR3 runs to 14 residues.

CDR3 nucleotide sequence: TGTGCCAGCAGCGTAGGAGGGACAGATGAAGCTTTCTTT. Residues: CASSVGGTDEAFF. The V call is TRBV9, the J call TRBJ1-1, with 7 bases aligning to TRBD1. J gave up 7 bases and V 0 bases, and 3 bases lay outside the gene matches. Germline values: CDR1 SGDLS, CDR2 YYNGEE. The length of the CDR3 is 13 residues.

On this clonotype: One end of the junction does not line up with germline, which may come from a read error. The chain has TRBV30 and TRBJ2-7, with a possible D match to TRBD2 (6 bases). The CDR3 is made up of 15 amino acids. Germline-derived CDR1 and CDR2 are GTSNPN and SVGIG (reference sequence). The CDR3 bases are TGTGCCCGGAGGGATTGGGTAGGCGGGTCCTACGAGCAGTACTTC. This encodes CARRDWVGGSYEQYF.

The chain has TRBV20-1 and TRBJ1-2; TRBD1 is a possible D gene (6 bases). The germline V gene encodes CDR1 DFQATT and CDR2 SNEGSKA (reference sequence). Deletions cut 0 bases from V and 2 bases from J, with 16 bases between. The CDR3 has 16 amino acids. The CDR3 DNA reads as TGCAGTGCTAGAGATCGAGGGAAGGGGGAGAACTATGGCTACACCTTC. Encoded protein: CSARDRGKGENYGYTF.

This clonotype was recorded only once. J is TRBJ1-1 and V is TRBV27, with D tentatively TRBD1 (6 bases). V was cut by 2 bases and J by 4 bases, with 14 bases left in between. Germline V gene sequence: CDR1 MNHEY, CDR2 SMNVEV (reference sequence). The CDR3 totals 15 residues. CDR3 in DNA: TGTGCCAGCAGTTTAGGAAGTGGAGGGGGCACTGAAGCTTTCTTT. It specifies CASSLGSGGGTEAFF.

This clonotype was detected only once. The CDR3: CASSGTSAGTGASSYEQYF. CDR3 in DNA: TGTGCCAGCAGTGGTACGTCAGCCGGGACAGGGGCCAGCTCCTACGAGCAGTACTTC. V usage is TRBV6-1 and J usage is TRBJ2-7; 10 bases agree with TRBD1. Germline V gene sequence: CDR1 MNHNS, CDR2 SASEGT. J was trimmed by 0 bases and V by 4 bases; bases with no gene match: 15. The CDR3 has 19 amino acids.

The chain joins TRBV6-6 to TRBJ1-3; D not resolved. From germline, CDR1 is MNHNY and CDR2 SVGAGI (reference sequence). Between the trimmed V and J ends, which lost 2 bases and 0 bases, there was a span of 11 bases. The CDR3 contains 16 residues. CDR3 in amino acids: CASSYVVELSGNTIYF. The CDR3 DNA sequence: TGTGCCAGCAGTTACGTTGTGGAGCTCTCTGGAAACACCATATATTTT.

This chain links TRBV20-1 with TRBJ2-7; no clear D gene. Germline CDR1 is DFQATT and CDR2 is SNEGSKA (reference sequence). V lost 0 bases and J lost 1, with 13 bases in between. The CDR3 sequence is 15 residues long. The CDR3 loop is CSARDFGLPSYEQYF. The CDR3 DNA follows: TGCAGTGCTAGAGATTTTGGGCTTCCTTCCTACGAGCAGTACTTC.